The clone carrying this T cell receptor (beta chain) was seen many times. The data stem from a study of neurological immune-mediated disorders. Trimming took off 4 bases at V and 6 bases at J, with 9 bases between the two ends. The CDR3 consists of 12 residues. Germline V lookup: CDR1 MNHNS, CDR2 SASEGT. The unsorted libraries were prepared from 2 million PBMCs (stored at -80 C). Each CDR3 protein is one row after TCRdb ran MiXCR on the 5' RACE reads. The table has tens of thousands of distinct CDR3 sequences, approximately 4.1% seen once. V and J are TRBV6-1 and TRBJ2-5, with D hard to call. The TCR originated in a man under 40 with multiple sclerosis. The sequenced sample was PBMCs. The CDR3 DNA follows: TGTGCCAGCAGTGTCTCACGTCAGACCCAGTACTTC. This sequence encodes CASSVSRQTQYF.